This T cell receptor beta chain is from a study of shared clonotypes between healthy human individuals (dated by TCRdb to the early 2020s). General notes on the study: The cohort included a few men and a couple of women between 18 and 49 years of age. For each donor, three plates each were used for CD4 naive and CD4 memory, two plates were used for CD8 naive, and one plate was used for CD8 memory. To estimate repertoire size and how much clonotypes are shared between individuals, the study performed deep sequencing of blood TCR repertoires from a few healthy adults. To increase sequencing depth and limit assay-specific biases, TCR repertoire library preparation and sequencing were carried out by different laboratories using diverse techniques. Per donor, leukapheresis produced somewhere between about 0.94 and 9.5 billion PBMCs. Findings and caveats that apply to the study as a whole: Sampling was restricted to blood, and TCR repertoires in tissue are likely to differ from TCR repertoires in blood. Compared with non-shared clonotypes, the clonotypes found in all four sorted-subset donors had higher generation probabilities. Pairwise subsampling indicated that sequencing depth was expected to affect the degree of clonotype sharing among donors. Even with the large sequencing depth, rarefaction of the sorted-subset datasets indicated that sequencing was incomplete. Estimated clonotype richness was generally larger for naive than for memory subsets. Approximately 5% of naive CD4, 3% to 3.5% of naive CD8, 2.3% of memory CD4, and around 0.42% of memory CD8 clonotypes were shared across several donors. The small number of donors limited the genetic and exposure-history diversity represented.

CDR1 and CDR2 were assigned from the germline V gene as SQVTM and ANQGSEA. The CDR3 starts with the cysteine, ends with the phenylalanine, and has 11 residues. Only CDR3 DNA remains: 33 bases, in frame from the first base. The germline ends are 12 bases apart after V is trimmed by 3 bases and J by 10 bases. Using the deep immunoSEQ assay, TCR CDR3 regions were amplified from genomic DNA by multiplex PCR. Extracted genomic DNA from each cell subset was distributed evenly across all wells of several immunoSEQ 96-well plates, and each plate was treated as a replicate. Each replicate PCR for sorted subsets received approximately 220 ng genomic DNA, equal to roughly 30,000 T cell genomes. Purified libraries were measured with a Qubit 3.0 fluorometer, size-checked on a Bioanalyzer 2100, and measured again with the KAPA Library Quantification kit. Each immunoSEQ 96-well plate was sequenced on its own single-read 150-cycle Illumina NextSeq 550 flow cell. Concerning the study's data processing: Because the immunoSEQ output included only junctional sequences and no quality scores, the filtering could not be the same as the filtering used for full-length reads. To assign V/J genes and CDR3, sequences were annotated using PyIR, a Python wrapper for IgBLAST v1.9, with IMGT germline references. Reads with weak V/J assignments (E-value above 1e-6), missing CDR3, stop codons, out-of-frame junctions, or ambiguous translated residues were removed. V3J clonotypes were defined by identical inferred V gene, J gene, and CDR3 amino acid sequence. Percentage overlap between repertoires was computed as shared unique clonotypes divided by the size of the smaller repertoire. Richness of each repertoire was evaluated using RTK rarefaction, the Chao1 estimator, and Recon v2.1 estimates of unobserved clonotypes. OLGA was used to compute generation probabilities for all TCRbeta clonotypes that the gDNA method yielded from a handful of donors. Drawn from immuneACCESS, this table holds only the in-frame rearrangements with V and J called that TCRdb kept. Clones are partly lost; checked studies trace under half to an unresolved V gene and leave the rest unexplained. V and J calls and clone size follow that table, whereas D and trimming were derived from the DNA. The sample contains over a million clones, about 84% of them found a single time. Of the sample, approximately 0.56% falls within the top ten clones.

The donors were healthy, HIV-negative adults with no recently reported acute infections or vaccinations. Every donor was a Caucasian adult living in Nashville, Tennessee, USA. Magnetic negative selection was used to enrich CD4+ T cells, after which naive cells were positively selected on CD45RA and the negative fraction became the memory subset. Blood was collected by leukapheresis, and PBMCs were isolated by Ficoll-Histopaque density gradient centrifugation and then cryopreserved in liquid nitrogen vapor phase. Analytical flow cytometry was used to check the purity and quantity of every magnetically sorted T cell population. Genomic DNA was isolated from each sorted fraction and quantified by UV absorbance on a Nanodrop 2000c. On this clone: Its antigen has not been determined. The input lacks base qualities; no much larger clone sits a single base away.

This clonotype was sampled from a man between 18 and 35 years old in good health. Some clones in this sample may be carry-over from other donors' samples. The sample comprised memory CD4+ T cells from PBMCs. The cell subset or site label on this specimen signifies: CD45RA-negative fraction. The chain is encoded by TRBV29-1 joined to TRBJ1-2; the D gene assignment is ambiguous. The CDR3 loop reads CSVDTLSVYTF. The DNA sequence is as follows: TGCAGCGTTGACACGCTGTCGGTCTACACCTTC.